The rows below give T cell receptor beta chains drawn from one sample of a study of T cells in Graves' hyperthyroidism and ophthalmopathy. TCRdb re-called the multiplex PCR reads through MiXCR, storing one row per CDR3 protein. This repertoire shows 300,000 to 400,000 distinct CDR3 sequences, roughly 13% found once; its top ten account for 9.2%. Sequencing was carried out using blood. Receptor source: a young woman with Graves' hyperthyroidism. CDR3s include the opening cysteine and the closing phenylalanine or tryptophan. A D gene is named only where the DNA matches it firmly. Size values are once, few and many counts, or a class for expanded clones, and some rows have none.

j_call | clone_size | v_call | d_call | cdr3_length | cdr3_aa | cdr3_nt
TRBJ2-1 | NA | TRBV7-9 | NA | 16 | CASSLATGSSCNEQFF | TGTGCCAGCAGCTTAGCGACGGGTAGCTCCTGCAATGAGCAGTTCTTC
TRBJ1-1 | many | TRBV18 | NA | 15 | CASSPLEGGNTEAFF | TGTGCCAGCTCACCACTTGAGGGGGGGAACACTGAAGCTTTCTTT
TRBJ2-2 | many | TRBV2 | TRBD1 | 14 | CASSPDRMVGELFF | TGTGCCAGCAGCCCGGACAGGATGGTCGGGGAGCTGTTTTTT
TRBJ2-7 | many | TRBV7-2 | NA | 15 | CASSLADFGTYEQYF | TGTGCCAGCAGCTTAGCGGACTTTGGGACCTACGAGCAGTACTTC
TRBJ2-3 | NA | TRBV30 | NA | 13 | CAWAGGLPDTQYF | TGTGCCTGGGCCGGGGGTCTTCCGGATACGCAGTATTTT
TRBJ1-4 | many | TRBV20-1 | NA | 15 | CSASDSGSTGEKLFF | TGCAGTGCTAGTGATTCGGGATCCACGGGGGAAAAACTGTTTTTT
TRBJ2-3 | NA | TRBV7-9 | NA | 16 | CASSLFSGASTDTQYF | TGTGCCAGCAGCTTGTTTTCCGGAGCTAGCACAGATACGCAGTATTTT
TRBJ2-3 | many | TRBV10-2 | NA | 12 | CASGRETDTQYF | TGCGCCAGCGGACGGGAGACAGATACGCAGTATTTT
TRBJ2-7 | NA | TRBV11-2 | TRBD2 | 17 | CASRPPGLAGGAYEQYF | TGTGCCAGCAGACCCCCGGGACTAGCGGGAGGGGCCTACGAGCAGTACTTC
TRBJ1-5 | few | TRBV6-5 | NA | 15 | CASSYVGAPNQPQHF | TGTGCCAGCAGTTACGTGGGGGCGCCCAATCAGCCCCAGCATTTT